The rows below give T cell receptor beta chains drawn from one sample of a study of blood T cell repertoires in COVID-19. Generated by immunoSEQ multiplex PCR, the TCRdb table keeps only in-frame clones and is missing some. This table holds 210,000 or so clones, about 82% found once. Source material: peripheral blood. These receptors came from a man over 45 with COVID-19, enrolled during active disease. CDR3s include the opening cysteine and the closing phenylalanine or tryptophan. Each record gives: J gene, V gene, clone size, D gene, CDR3 protein, CDR3 DNA. The D gene is left open where the match is weak. Expanded clones get a size class; other rows say once, few or many, or leave the size out.

J: TRBJ1-4
V: TRBV5-6
size: .
D: .
CDR3: CASSRLGLSTNEKLFF
DNA: TGTGCCAGCAGCCGTTTAGGACTGTCAACTAATGAAAAACTGTTTTTT

J: TRBJ2-1
V: TRBV9
size: once
D: .
CDR3: CASSVGRGIGSYNEQFF
DNA: TGTGCCAGCAGCGTAGGAAGGGGAATTGGGTCCTACAATGAGCAGTTCTTC

J: TRBJ1-2
V: TRBV7-8
size: .
D: .
CDR3: CASSLNSAAYGYTF
DNA: TGTGCCAGCAGCTTAAATTCGGCAGCGTATGGCTACACCTTC

J: TRBJ2-1
V: TRBV27
size: .
D: TRBD2
CDR3: CASSLLLAGEKDEQFF
DNA: TGTGCCAGCAGTTTATTACTAGCGGGGGAAAAGGATGAGCAGTTCTTC

J: TRBJ2-7
V: TRBV7-6
size: .
D: .
CDR3: CASSSQVDREQYF
DNA: TGTGCCAGCAGCTCCCAGGTCGATCGCGAGCAGTACTTC

J: TRBJ1-4
V: TRBV5-1
size: .
D: .
CDR3: CASSPQGSTNEKLFF
DNA: TGCGCCAGCAGCCCCCAGGGGTCGACTAATGAAAAACTGTTTTTT

J: TRBJ2-3
V: TRBV7-3
size: .
D: TRBD1
CDR3: CASSRDRADTQYF
DNA: TGTGCCAGCAGCAGAGACAGGGCAGATACGCAGTATTTT

J: TRBJ1-5
V: TRBV9
size: few
D: .
CDR3: CASSVDGLGGQPQHF
DNA: TGTGCCAGCAGCGTAGATGGCCTGGGGGGTCAGCCCCAGCATTTT

J: TRBJ1-2
V: TRBV7-8
size: .
D: .
CDR3: CASSAGTSLGYTF
DNA: TGTGCCAGCAGCGCCGGGACATCCTTGGGCTACACCTTC

J: TRBJ2-7
V: TRBV15
size: once
D: TRBD1
CDR3: CATSERTGPGKQYF
DNA: TGTGCCACCAGCGAAAGGACAGGCCCTGGAAAGCAGTACTTC

J: TRBJ1-1
V: TRBV15
size: .
D: .
CDR3: CATSRDGPDTEAFF
DNA: TGTGCCACCAGCAGAGATGGGCCAGACACTGAAGCTTTCTTT

J: TRBJ1-1
V: TRBV28
size: .
D: .
CDR3: CASSLPLGIPMNTEAFF
DNA: TGTGCCAGCAGTTTACCCCTAGGCATCCCCATGAACACTGAAGCTTTCTTT

J: TRBJ1-2
V: TRBV7-8
size: .
D: TRBD1
CDR3: CASGQGALNYGYTF
DNA: TGTGCCAGTGGACAGGGGGCACTCAACTATGGCTACACCTTC

J: TRBJ2-2
V: TRBV5-1
size: .
D: TRBD2
CDR3: CASSVLAGSGELFF
DNA: TGCGCCAGCAGCGTGTTAGCGGGGTCCGGGGAGCTGTTTTTT

J: TRBJ1-6
V: TRBV9
size: .
D: TRBD1
CDR3: CASSGGGTVNNSPLHF
DNA: TGTGCCAGCAGCGGGGGCGGGACAGTCAATAATTCACCCCTCCACTTT

J: TRBJ2-7
V: TRBV9
size: .
D: TRBD2
CDR3: CASSAQPTSGLDEQYF
DNA: TGTGCCAGCAGCGCACAACCGACTAGCGGACTTGACGAGCAGTACTTC

J: TRBJ2-3
V: TRBV20-1
size: .
D: TRBD2
CDR3: CRGGDTDTQYF
DNA: TGCCGGGGGGGGGACACAGATACGCAGTATTTT

J: TRBJ1-5
V: TRBV4-1
size: .
D: .
CDR3: CASSQDRVQPQHF
DNA: TGCGCCAGCAGCCAAGACAGGGTTCAGCCCCAGCATTTT

J: TRBJ1-2
V: TRBV3-1/TRBV3-2
size: .
D: .
CDR3: CASSQRPHYGYTF
DNA: TGTGCCAGCAGCCAGCGGCCGCACTATGGCTACACCTTC

J: TRBJ2-3
V: TRBV24-1
size: once
D: .
CDR3: CATSDPQRGTDTQYF
DNA: TGTGCCACCAGTGATCCCCAGCGGGGCACAGATACGCAGTATTTT

J: TRBJ1-2
V: TRBV9
size: .
D: TRBD1
CDR3: CASSPRYGTGLGYTF
DNA: TGTGCCAGCAGCCCCCGGTACGGGACAGGGCTAGGCTACACCTTC

J: TRBJ2-3
V: TRBV2
size: .
D: TRBD1
CDR3: CASTRDRGHSTDTQYF
DNA: TGTGCCAGCACCAGAGACAGGGGACACTCCACAGATACGCAGTATTTT